This TCR beta chain was found in a study of blood T cell repertoires in COVID-19. Whole-study context: T cells, B-cell-depleted T cells, or PBMCs provided the cDNA or gDNA that served as material.

Clones were read by immunoSEQ multiplex PCR, and TCRdb kept only the in-frame ones, dropping some. Among about 230,000 clones listed, about four fifths were seen once. The germline V gene has CDR1 MGHRA and CDR2 YSYEKL. V gave up 1 base and J gave up 0 bases, with 4 bases separating them. This CDR3 has 15 residues. Sequencing used peripheral blood. This chain uses TRBV4-1 with TRBJ1-6, with no clear D. This clonotype was sampled from a man in his fifties or sixties with active or convalescent COVID-19. DNA of the CDR3: TGCGCCAGCAGCCAAGCGGGCTCCTATAATTCACCCCTCCACTTT. Translating it yields CASSQAGSYNSPLHF.